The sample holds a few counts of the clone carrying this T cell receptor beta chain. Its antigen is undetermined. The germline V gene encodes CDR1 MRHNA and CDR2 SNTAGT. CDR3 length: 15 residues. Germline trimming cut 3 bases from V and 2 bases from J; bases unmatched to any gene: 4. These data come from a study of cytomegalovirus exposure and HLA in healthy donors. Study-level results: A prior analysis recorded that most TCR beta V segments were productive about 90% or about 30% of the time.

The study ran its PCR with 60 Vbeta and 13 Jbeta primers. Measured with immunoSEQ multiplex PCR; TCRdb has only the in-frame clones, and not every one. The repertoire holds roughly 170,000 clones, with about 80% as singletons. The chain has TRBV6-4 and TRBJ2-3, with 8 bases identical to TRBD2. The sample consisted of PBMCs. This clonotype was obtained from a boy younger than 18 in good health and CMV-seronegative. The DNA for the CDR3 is TGTGCCAGCAGTGAAAGCGGGGGAACCACAGATACGCAGTATTTT. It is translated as CASSESGGTTDTQYF.